These 29 T cell receptor beta chains were all obtained from the same sample, sequenced in a study of early stage breast cancer tumors. The repertoire was sequenced with immunoSEQ multiplex PCR; TCRdb's copy has only in-frame clones and lacks some. The sample has under 13,000 clones; about 80% are singletons. Sequenced: breast tumor tissue. These receptors were obtained from a person aged 65-85 years with breast cancer.

This chain uses TRBV2 with TRBJ2-5, with TRBD1 matching 11 bases. Trimming removed 4 bases from V and 7 bases from J; junction bases left unmatched: 2. Germline CDR1 and CDR2: SNHLY and FYNNEI. The CDR3 covers 13 residues. CDR3 loop: CASSGTGGTTQYF. The CDR3, as DNA: TGTGCCAGCAGTGGGACAGGGGGCACGACCCAGTACTTC.

This clone is medium-sized by share. The chain carries TRBV10-2 and TRBJ2-7; no reliable D call. The CDR3 sequence is 9 residues long. With 10 bases removed from V and 3 bases from J, the gap between germline ends came to 4 bases. Per the germline V gene, CDR1 is WSHSY and CDR2 is SAAADI. The CDR3 reads CATGYEQYF. The DNA for the CDR3 is TGCGCCACCGGCTACGAGCAGTACTTC.

CDR3 DNA: TGTGCCTGGAGCCAGGGACAGGGGGTACAAGAGACCCAGTACTTC. Amino acid sequence: CAWSQGQGVQETQYF. The chain has TRBV30 and TRBJ2-5, with TRBD1 matching 11 bases. CDR1 and CDR2 (germline): GTSNPN, SVGIG (reference sequence). Trimming removed 3 bases from V and 2 bases from J; junction bases left unmatched: 5. The CDR3 length is 15 residues.

The chain joins TRBV28 to TRBJ2-1; TRBD2 aligns across 8 bases. The V gene's germline CDR1 is MDHEN and CDR2 SYDVKM. This CDR3 has 15 amino acids. With V trimmed by 4 bases and J by 3 bases, 5 bases remained unmatched. CDR3 in DNA: TGTGCCAGCAGTTCCTCCGGGACTAGCTACAATGAGCAGTTCTTC. It codes for CASSSSGTSYNEQFF.

The gene calls are TRBV2 and TRBJ2-1, with 9 nucleotides matching TRBD2. This CDR3 region has 16 residues. V shed 6 bases, J shed 7 bases, and the junction held 13 bases outside the gene matches. The germline CDR1 and CDR2 sequences are SNHLY and FYNNEI. The CDR3 DNA reads as TGTGCCAGCAGGGCTAGCCTAGCGGGACGCTGGAATGAGCAGTTCTTC. Protein: CASRASLAGRWNEQFF. The complete variable domain, with remaining parts taken from reference TRBV2 and TRBJ2-1, reads EPEVTQTPSHQVTQMGQEVILRCVPISNHLYFYWYRQILGQKVEFLVSFYNNEISEKSEIFDDQFSVERPDGSNFTLKIRSTKLEDSAMYFCASRASLAGRWNEQFFGPGTRLTVL.

The J gene is TRBJ2-1, the V gene TRBV5-6, with D possibly being TRBD2 (6 bases). Trimming stripped 2 bases from V and 10 bases from J, with 19 bases between. The CDR3 runs 15 residues. Germline loops: CDR1 SGHDT, CDR2 YYEEEE. CDR3 loop: CASSFSTGGPDEQFF. The CDR3 nucleotides read TGTGCCAGCAGCTTTAGTACAGGAGGGCCGGACGAGCAGTTCTTC.

This clone was seen only a few times. J is TRBJ2-2 and V is TRBV4-1, with D hard to call. Germline CDR1 and CDR2: MGHRA and YSYEKL. V shed 3 bases and J shed 6 bases, with 5 bases lying between them. This CDR3 spans 12 amino acids. CDR3 DNA: TGCGCCAGCAGCCATAGAGCCGGGGAGCTGTTTTTT. It specifies CASSHRAGELFF.

The V and J genes are TRBV28 and TRBJ1-1, with a possible D match to TRBD1 (6 bases). The CDR3 extends over 19 amino acids. Trimming shortened V by 5 bases and J by 1 base, and 26 bases separated the two germline ends. Germline V gene sequence: CDR1 MDHEN, CDR2 SYDVKM. CDR3: CASSTPQISHRETNTEAFF. The CDR3 DNA sequence: TGTGCCAGCAGTACTCCCCAAATTTCGCACAGGGAAACGAACACTGAAGCTTTCTTT. The full variable domain, completed using reference TRBV28 and TRBJ1-1, is DVKVTQSSRYLVKRTGEKVFLECVQDMDHENMFWYRQDPGLGLRLIYFSYDVKMKEKGDIPEGYSVSREKKERFSLILESASTNQTSMYLCASSTPQISHRETNTEAFFGQGTRLTVV.

The chain uses TRBV27 and TRBJ1-2; TRBD1 aligns across 10 bases. CDR3 size: 16 residues. Germline CDR1 and CDR2: MNHEY and SMNVEV (reference sequence). The ends lost 4 bases at V and 5 bases at J; junction bases unmatched: 10. CDR3 DNA sequence: TGTGCCAGCAGTTCCAGTTCCGGACAGGGGGTATATGGCTACACCTTC. Translating it yields CASSSSSGQGVYGYTF.

V usage is TRBV5-1 and J usage is TRBJ1-1, with D possibly being TRBD1 (5 bases). Germline loops: CDR1 SGHRS, CDR2 YFSETQ. The ends were cut back, 5 bases at V and 3 bases at J, with 17 bases in the middle. CDR3 length equals 15 residues. CDR3 in amino acids: CASRGSGGVDTEAFF. The CDR3 DNA reads as TGCGCCAGCAGGGGGTCCGGGGGGGTCGACACTGAAGCTTTCTTT.

The chain combines TRBV18 with TRBJ2-5, with TRBD1 as a possible D gene (6 bases). Looked up from germline, CDR1 is KGHSH and CDR2 is LQKENI. The CDR3 consists of 13 residues. V dropped 5 bases and J dropped 4 bases, with 11 bases sitting between them. The DNA of the CDR3 is TGTGCCAGCTCATCAACAGGGACAGAGACCCAGTACTTC. Encoded protein: CASSSTGTETQYF.

This clone has just a few counts. The CDR3, as DNA: TGTGCCAGCAGCTTGGAGTGGGGGCAGCAGTACTTC. This encodes CASSLEWGQQYF. V usage is TRBV5-6 and J usage is TRBJ2-7; possibly TRBD1 for D (6 bases). Germline loops: CDR1 SGHDT, CDR2 YYEEEE. The CDR3 runs to 12 residues. With 0 bases removed from V and 8 bases from J, the gap between germline ends came to 9 bases.

The chain carries TRBV7-9 and TRBJ1-6; 8 bases fit TRBD1. The CDR3 sequence is 16 residues long. Germline values: CDR1 SEHNR, CDR2 FQNEAQ (reference sequence). V was pared by 11 bases and J by 5 bases, with 14 bases of the junction left unmatched. The DNA for the CDR3 is TGTGCCTTCCCCGGGCAGGGGGCGGATGATAATTCACCCCTCCACTTT. It is translated as CAFPGQGADDNSPLHF.

This chain joins TRBV6-5 and TRBJ2-3; D may be TRBD1 (5 bases). The V gene's germline CDR1 is MNHEY and CDR2 SVGAGI. The CDR3 consists of 14 residues. Trimming took off 2 bases at V and 3 bases at J, with 9 bases between the two ends. The CDR3 DNA reads as TGTGCCAGCAGTTACCAGGGCAGGACAGATACGCAGTATTTT. Amino acid sequence: CASSYQGRTDTQYF.

The rearrangement links TRBV5-1 to TRBJ1-2; D remains ambiguous. V was shortened by 6 bases and J by 8 bases, with 20 bases between the two germline ends. Per the germline V gene, CDR1 is SGHRS and CDR2 is YFSETQ. The CDR3 contains 14 residues. The CDR3 DNA reads as TGCGCCAGCACCGCCGGGGAAGTCAGAGGAGGCTACACCTTC. Its protein is CASTAGEVRGGYTF.

The chain combines TRBV2 with TRBJ2-7, with D perhaps TRBD1 (5 bases). Trimming took off 4 bases at V and 3 bases at J, with 13 bases between the two ends. CDR1 and CDR2 (germline): SNHLY, FYNNEI. The CDR3 consists of 14 residues. The chain's CDR3 is CASSVLSGNYEQYF. Here the CDR3 DNA reads TGTGCCAGCAGTGTGCTATCAGGGAACTACGAGCAGTACTTC.

The rearrangement links TRBV7-2 to TRBJ2-1, with 12 bases lining up with TRBD2. The CDR3 is made up of 15 amino acids. V trimming: 5 bases; J trimming: 7 bases; junction bases outside the gene matches: 6. Germline lookup yields CDR1 SGHTA and CDR2 FQGNSA. CDR3 nucleotides: TGTGCCAGCAGCGGCGGACTAGCGGGACTGAATGAGCAGTTCTTC. Translated: CASSGGLAGLNEQFF. Using reference TRBV7-2 and TRBJ2-1 for the parts outside the CDR3, the full variable domain is GAGVSQSPSNKVTEKGKDVELRCDPISGHTALYWYRQSLGQGLEFLIYFQGNSAPDKSGLPSDRFSAERTGGSVSTLTIQRTQQEDSAVYLCASSGGLAGLNEQFFGPGTRLTVL.

This clone was observed a single time. V usage is TRBV20-1 and J usage is TRBJ1-2, with 8 bases matching TRBD1. CDR1 DFQATT and CDR2 SNEGSKA come from the germline V gene (reference sequence). Germline trimming cut 6 bases from V and 8 bases from J; bases unmatched to any gene: 5. This CDR3 is 11 amino acids long. CDR3 sequence: CSANDRGGYTF. DNA of the CDR3: TGCAGTGCAAATGACAGGGGCGGCTACACCTTC.

This chain links TRBV9 with TRBJ2-5, with a weak D call TRBD2 (6 bases). The germline gives CDR1 SGDLS, CDR2 YYNGEE. Trimming removed 3 bases from V and 2 bases from J, with 17 bases in between. This CDR3 contains 16 residues. CDR3 region: CASSEGMVAVQETQYF. The CDR3 region has the DNA TGTGCCAGCAGCGAGGGGATGGTAGCGGTACAAGAGACCCAGTACTTC.

The chain combines TRBV5-1 with TRBJ1-2; a weak D match, TRBD1 (5 bases). Germline V gene sequence: CDR1 SGHRS, CDR2 YFSETQ. V shed 4 bases and J shed 3 bases, with 10 bases lying between them. The CDR3 totals 13 residues. The CDR3 DNA is TGCGCCAGCAGCCCCGGGGGGGACTATGGCTACACCTTC. Translation: CASSPGGDYGYTF.

This rearrangement joins TRBV5-1 to TRBJ2-1; 11 bases are shared with TRBD2. The CDR3 consists of 15 residues. With V trimmed by 3 bases and J by 9 bases, 8 bases remained unmatched. Germline assignment: CDR1 SGHRS and CDR2 YFSETQ. CDR3 sequence reads: CASSWGTSGRGEQFF. CDR3 DNA: TGCGCCAGCAGCTGGGGTACTAGCGGGAGAGGTGAGCAGTTCTTC.

The rearrangement uses TRBV19 and TRBJ1-6, with 9 bases lining up with TRBD1. After removal of 6 bases from V and 10 bases from J, the junction contained 4 bases not matched to a gene. This CDR3 is built from 13 residues. Germline CDR1 and CDR2: LNHDA and SQIVND (reference sequence). DNA of the CDR3: TGTGCCAGTAGGGGACAGGGAGTCTCACCCCTCCACTTT. It is translated as CASRGQGVSPLHF.

The V and J genes are TRBV28 and TRBJ1-5; no firm D call. V was cut by 7 bases and J by 5 bases, with 18 bases left in between. The CDR3 runs to 15 residues. Germline CDR1 and CDR2: MDHEN and SYDVKM. CDR3 in amino acids: CASKIRSGSYQPQHF. As DNA, the CDR3 is TGTGCCAGCAAGATTCGCTCGGGATCCTATCAGCCCCAGCATTTT.

This rearrangement joins TRBV28 to TRBJ2-1; TRBD1 agrees at 9 bases. The V and J ends lost 5 bases and 6 bases, in that order; junction bases with no gene match: 11. The CDR3 totals 16 residues. Germline V lookup: CDR1 MDHEN, CDR2 SYDVKM. CDR3 residues: CASSQITGGASNEQFF. The CDR3 DNA reads as TGTGCCAGCAGTCAAATTACAGGGGGCGCATCCAATGAGCAGTTCTTC.

In its sample, this clone was seen once. The chain couples TRBV19 to TRBJ2-3; 10 bases match TRBD2. CDR1 and CDR2 (germline): LNHDA, SQIVND (reference sequence). The CDR3 has 16 amino acids. The ends lost 4 bases at V and 4 bases at J; junction bases unmatched: 8. As DNA, the CDR3 is TGTGCCAGTAGTACCTTAGCGGGGGGCGCGGCAGATACGCAGTATTTT. This translates into CASSTLAGGAADTQYF.

V gene TRBV10-3 combines with J gene TRBJ2-1, with D unclear. The CDR3 runs to 11 residues. Trimming removed 4 bases from V and 10 bases from J, with 8 bases in between. The germline V gene has CDR1 ENHRY and CDR2 SYGVKD. In DNA, the CDR3 is TGTGCCATCAGTGGCCTACGAGAGCAGTTCTTC. Translation: CAISGLREQFF.

This clone is categorized as medium-sized (0.01 to 0.1%). The CDR3 DNA reads as TGTGCCAGCAGCCAAGCATCCAGGGGGAGAAGTGGCTACACCTTC. Translated, it gives CASSQASRGRSGYTF. The gene calls are TRBV4-2 and TRBJ1-2; 7 nucleotides agree with TRBD1. J was trimmed by 7 bases and V by 1 base; bases with no gene match: 9. The germline gives CDR1 LGHNA, CDR2 YNFKEQ. The CDR3 consists of 15 residues.

The chain joins TRBV14 to TRBJ2-7; no definite D call. Germline CDR1 and CDR2: SGHDN and FVKESK. This CDR3 comprises 12 residues. Deletions cut 0 bases from V and 8 bases from J, with 8 bases between. CDR3 sequence (DNA): TGTGCCAGCAGCCAAGAGCGCGTTAAGCAGTACTTC. Translation: CASSQERVKQYF.

This clone was detected only a few times. The junction departs from germline at one end; a sequencing error may be responsible. The chain carries TRBV6-1 and TRBJ1-2; 7 nucleotides align to TRBD1. The CDR3 spans 11 residues. Germline assignment: CDR1 MNHNS and CDR2 SASEGT. The CDR3 loop reads CASIWQGGFTF. CDR3 DNA sequence: TGTGCCAGCATTTGGCAGGGGGGCTTCACCTTC.